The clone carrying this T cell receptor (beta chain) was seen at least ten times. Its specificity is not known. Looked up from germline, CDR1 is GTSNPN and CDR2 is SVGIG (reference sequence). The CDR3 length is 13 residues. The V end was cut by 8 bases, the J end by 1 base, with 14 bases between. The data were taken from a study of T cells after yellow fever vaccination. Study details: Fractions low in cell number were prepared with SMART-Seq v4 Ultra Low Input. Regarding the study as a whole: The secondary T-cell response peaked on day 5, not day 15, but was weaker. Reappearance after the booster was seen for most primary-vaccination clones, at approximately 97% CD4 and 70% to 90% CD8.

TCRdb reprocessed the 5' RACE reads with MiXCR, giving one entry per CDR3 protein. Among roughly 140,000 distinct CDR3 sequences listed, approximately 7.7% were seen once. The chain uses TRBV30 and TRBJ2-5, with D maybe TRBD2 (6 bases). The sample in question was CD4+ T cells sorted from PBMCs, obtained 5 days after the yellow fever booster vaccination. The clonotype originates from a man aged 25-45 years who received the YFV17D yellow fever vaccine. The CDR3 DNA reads TGTGCCCGTGGGGGACTCGGCCAAGAGACCCAGTACTTC. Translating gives CARGGLGQETQYF.